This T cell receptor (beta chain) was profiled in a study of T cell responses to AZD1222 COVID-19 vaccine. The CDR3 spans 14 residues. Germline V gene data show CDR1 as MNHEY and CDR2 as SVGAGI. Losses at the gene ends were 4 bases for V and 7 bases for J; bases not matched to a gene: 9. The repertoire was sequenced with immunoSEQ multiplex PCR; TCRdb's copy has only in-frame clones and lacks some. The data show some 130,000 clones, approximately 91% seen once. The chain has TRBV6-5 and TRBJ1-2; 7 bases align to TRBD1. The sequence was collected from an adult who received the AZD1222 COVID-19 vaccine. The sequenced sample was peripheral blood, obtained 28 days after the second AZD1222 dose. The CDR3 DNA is TGTGCCAGCAGTTCCTTGACAGGGAAGGGTGGCTACACCTTC. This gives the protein CASSSLTGKGGYTF.